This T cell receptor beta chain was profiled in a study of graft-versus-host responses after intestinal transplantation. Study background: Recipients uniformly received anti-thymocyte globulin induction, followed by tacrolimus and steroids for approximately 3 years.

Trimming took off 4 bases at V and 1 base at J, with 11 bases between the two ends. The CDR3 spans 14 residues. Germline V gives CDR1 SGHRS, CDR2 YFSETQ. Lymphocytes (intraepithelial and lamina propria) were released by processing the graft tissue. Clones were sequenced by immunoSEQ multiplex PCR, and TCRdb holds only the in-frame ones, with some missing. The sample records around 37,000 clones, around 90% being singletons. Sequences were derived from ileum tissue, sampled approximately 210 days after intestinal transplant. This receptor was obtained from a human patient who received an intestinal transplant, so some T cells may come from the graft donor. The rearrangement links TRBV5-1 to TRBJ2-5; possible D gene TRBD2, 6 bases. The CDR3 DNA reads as TGCGCCAGCAGCGGGGGACTCTCCCAAGAGACCCAGTACTTC. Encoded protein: CASSGGLSQETQYF.